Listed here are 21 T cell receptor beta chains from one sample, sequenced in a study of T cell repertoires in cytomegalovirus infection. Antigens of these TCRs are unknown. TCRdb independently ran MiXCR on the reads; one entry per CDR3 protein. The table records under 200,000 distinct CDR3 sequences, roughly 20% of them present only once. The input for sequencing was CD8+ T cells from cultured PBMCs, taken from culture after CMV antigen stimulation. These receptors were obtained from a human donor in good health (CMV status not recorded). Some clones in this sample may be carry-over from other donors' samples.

The DNA of the CDR3 is TGTGCCAGCAGCTTGACAGGGAGGGCTGAAAAACTGTTTTTT. This codes for CASSLTGRAEKLFF. The rearrangement links TRBV5-6 to TRBJ1-4; a possible D gene is TRBD1 (6 bases). V gave up 1 base and J gave up 7 bases, with 11 bases separating them. CDR3 size: 14 residues. CDR1 and CDR2 (germline): SGHDT, YYEEEE.

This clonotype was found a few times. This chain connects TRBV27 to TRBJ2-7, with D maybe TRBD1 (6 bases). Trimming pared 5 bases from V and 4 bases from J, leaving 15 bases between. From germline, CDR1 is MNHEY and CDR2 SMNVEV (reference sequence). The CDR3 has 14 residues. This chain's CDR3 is CASSPGQSAYEQYF. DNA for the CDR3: TGTGCCAGCAGTCCAGGACAGAGCGCTTACGAGCAGTACTTC.

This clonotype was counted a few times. CDR3 nucleotides: TGTGCCACCAGCAGACGTACATGGGGCACTGAAGCTTTCTTT. Its protein is CATSRRTWGTEAFF. This sequence joins TRBV15 and TRBJ1-1; D is ambiguous. V shed 2 bases and J shed 4 bases, with 11 bases lying between them. CDR1 LNHNV and CDR2 YYDKDF come from the germline V gene (reference sequence). The CDR3 is made up of 14 amino acids.

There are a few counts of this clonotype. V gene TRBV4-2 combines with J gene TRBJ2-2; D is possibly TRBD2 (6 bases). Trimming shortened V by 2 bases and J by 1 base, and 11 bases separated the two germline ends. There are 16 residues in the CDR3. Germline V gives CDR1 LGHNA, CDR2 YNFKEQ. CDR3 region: CASSQNWGENTGELFF. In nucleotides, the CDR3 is TGTGCCAGCAGCCAAAATTGGGGGGAGAACACCGGGGAGCTGTTTTTT.

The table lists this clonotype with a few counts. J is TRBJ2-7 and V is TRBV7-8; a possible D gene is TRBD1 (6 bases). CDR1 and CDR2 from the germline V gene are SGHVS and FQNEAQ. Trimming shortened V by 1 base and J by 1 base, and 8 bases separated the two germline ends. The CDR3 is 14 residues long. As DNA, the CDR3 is TGTGCCAGCAGCTTAGAGGACAGATCCTACGAGCAGTACTTC. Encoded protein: CASSLEDRSYEQYF.

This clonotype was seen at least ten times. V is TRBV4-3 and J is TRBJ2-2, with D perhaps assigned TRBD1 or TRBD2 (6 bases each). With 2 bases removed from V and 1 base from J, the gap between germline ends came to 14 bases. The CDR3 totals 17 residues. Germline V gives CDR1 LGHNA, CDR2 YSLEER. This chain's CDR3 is CASSQRAGTRNTGELFF. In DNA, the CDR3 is TGCGCCAGCAGCCAAAGGGCGGGGACAAGGAACACCGGGGAGCTGTTTTTT.

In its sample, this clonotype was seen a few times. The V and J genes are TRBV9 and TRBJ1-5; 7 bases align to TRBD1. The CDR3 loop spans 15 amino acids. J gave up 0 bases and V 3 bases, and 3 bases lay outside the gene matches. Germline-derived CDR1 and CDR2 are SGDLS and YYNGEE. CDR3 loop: CASSGTGASNQPQHF. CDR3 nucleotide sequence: TGTGCCAGCAGCGGTACAGGGGCTAGCAATCAGCCCCAGCATTTT.

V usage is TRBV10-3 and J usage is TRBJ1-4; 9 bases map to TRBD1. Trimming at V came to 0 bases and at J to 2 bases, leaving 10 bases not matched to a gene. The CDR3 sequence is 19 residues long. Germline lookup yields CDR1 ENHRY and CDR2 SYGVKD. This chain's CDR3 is CAISESPGTGRRTNEKLFF. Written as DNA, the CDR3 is TGTGCCATCAGTGAGTCGCCTGGGACAGGGAGAAGGACTAATGAAAAACTGTTTTTT.

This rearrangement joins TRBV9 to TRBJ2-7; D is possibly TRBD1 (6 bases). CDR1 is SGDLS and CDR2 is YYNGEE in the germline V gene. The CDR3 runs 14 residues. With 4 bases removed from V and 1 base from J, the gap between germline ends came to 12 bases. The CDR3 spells CASSIGQISYEQYF. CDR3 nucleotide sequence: TGTGCCAGCAGCATCGGACAGATATCCTACGAGCAGTACTTC.

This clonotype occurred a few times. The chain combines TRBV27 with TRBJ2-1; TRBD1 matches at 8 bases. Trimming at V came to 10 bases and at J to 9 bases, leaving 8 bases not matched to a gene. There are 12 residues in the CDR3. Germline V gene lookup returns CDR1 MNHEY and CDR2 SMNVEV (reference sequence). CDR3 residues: CATRMTGAEQFF. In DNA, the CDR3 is TGTGCCACCAGGATGACAGGGGCTGAGCAGTTCTTC.

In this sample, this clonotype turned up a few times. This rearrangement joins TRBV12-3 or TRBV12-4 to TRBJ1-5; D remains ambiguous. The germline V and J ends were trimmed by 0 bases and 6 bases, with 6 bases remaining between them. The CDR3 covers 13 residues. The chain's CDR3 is CASSLAPSQPQHF. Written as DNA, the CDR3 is TGTGCCAGCAGTTTAGCCCCAAGTCAGCCCCAGCATTTT.

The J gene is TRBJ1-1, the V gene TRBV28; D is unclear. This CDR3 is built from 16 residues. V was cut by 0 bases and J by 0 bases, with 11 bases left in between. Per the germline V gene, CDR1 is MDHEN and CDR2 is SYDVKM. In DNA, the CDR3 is TGTGCCAGCAGTTTATGGGCAGAGCTTTTGAACACTGAAGCTTTCTTT. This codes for CASSLWAELLNTEAFF.

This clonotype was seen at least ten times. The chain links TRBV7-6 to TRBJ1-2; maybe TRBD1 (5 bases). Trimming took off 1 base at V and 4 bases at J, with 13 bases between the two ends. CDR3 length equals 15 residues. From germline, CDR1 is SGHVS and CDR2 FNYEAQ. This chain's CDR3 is CASSLDGQGGYGYTF. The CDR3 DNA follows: TGTGCCAGCAGCTTAGACGGGCAGGGCGGCTATGGCTACACCTTC.

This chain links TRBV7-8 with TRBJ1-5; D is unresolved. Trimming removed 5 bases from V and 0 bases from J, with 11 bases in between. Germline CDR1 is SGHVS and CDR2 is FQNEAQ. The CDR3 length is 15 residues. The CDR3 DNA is TGTGCCAGCAGCCCCATAGACGATAGCAATCAGCCCCAGCATTTT. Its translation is CASSPIDDSNQPQHF.

Here the CDR3 reads CASRDPTGELFF. CDR3 bases: TGTGCCAGCCGGGACCCTACCGGGGAGCTGTTTTTT. The V and J genes are TRBV7-9 and TRBJ2-2; TRBD1 or TRBD2 may be the D gene (5 bases each). CDR3 length: 12 residues. V lost 8 bases and J lost 5, with 9 bases in between. The V gene's germline CDR1 is SEHNR and CDR2 FQNEAQ (reference sequence).

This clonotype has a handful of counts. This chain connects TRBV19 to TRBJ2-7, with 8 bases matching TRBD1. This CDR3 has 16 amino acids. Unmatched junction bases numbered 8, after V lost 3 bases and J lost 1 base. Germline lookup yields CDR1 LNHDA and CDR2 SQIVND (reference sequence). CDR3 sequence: CASSMGPGQDSYEQYF. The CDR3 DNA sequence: TGTGCCAGTAGTATGGGTCCGGGACAGGATTCCTACGAGCAGTACTTC.

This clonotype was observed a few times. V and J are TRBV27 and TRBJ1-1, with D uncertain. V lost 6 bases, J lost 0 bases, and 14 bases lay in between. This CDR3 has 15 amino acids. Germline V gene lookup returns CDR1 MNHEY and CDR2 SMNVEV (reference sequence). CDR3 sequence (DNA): TGTGCCAGCAGCCTTAGCAGACGTCTGAACACTGAAGCTTTCTTT. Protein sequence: CASSLSRRLNTEAFF.

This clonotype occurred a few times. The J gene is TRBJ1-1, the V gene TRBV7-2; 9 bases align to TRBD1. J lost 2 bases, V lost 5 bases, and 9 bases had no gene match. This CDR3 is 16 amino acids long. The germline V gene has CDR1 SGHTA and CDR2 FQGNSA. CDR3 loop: CASSPKYRGPNTEAFF. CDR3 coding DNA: TGTGCCAGCAGCCCAAAATACAGGGGGCCAAACACTGAAGCTTTCTTT.

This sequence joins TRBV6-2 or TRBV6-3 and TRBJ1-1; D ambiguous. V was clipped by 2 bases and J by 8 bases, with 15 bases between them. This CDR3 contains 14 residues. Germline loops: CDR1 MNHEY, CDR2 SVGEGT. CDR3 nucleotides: TGTGCCAGCAGTTACAGTCTCGGAACTAAAGAAGCTTTCTTT. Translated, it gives CASSYSLGTKEAFF.

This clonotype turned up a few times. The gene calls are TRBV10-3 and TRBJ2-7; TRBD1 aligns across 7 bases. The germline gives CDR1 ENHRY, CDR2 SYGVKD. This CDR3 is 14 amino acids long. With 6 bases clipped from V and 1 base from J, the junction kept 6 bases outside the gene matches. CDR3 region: CAISQDRDSYEQYF. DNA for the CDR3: TGTGCCATCAGCCAAGACAGGGATTCCTACGAGCAGTACTTC.

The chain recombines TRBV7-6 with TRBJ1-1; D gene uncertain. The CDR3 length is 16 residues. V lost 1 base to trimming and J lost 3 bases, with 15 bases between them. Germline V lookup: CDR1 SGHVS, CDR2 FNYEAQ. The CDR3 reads CASSLGSALVHTEAFF. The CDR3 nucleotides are TGTGCCAGCAGCTTAGGCTCGGCACTAGTTCACACTGAAGCTTTCTTT.